The subject of this entry is one T cell receptor beta chain. These data come from a study of blood T cell repertoires in COVID-19. Profiled with immunoSEQ multiplex PCR; TCRdb holds only in-frame clones, not every one. The sample holds about 200,000 clones; around 80% are singletons and the top ten take 4.5% to 7%. The specimen sequenced was peripheral blood. The TCR originated in a woman aged 70-85 years with acute or convalescent COVID-19.

This chain's CDR3 is CASSVQGNTEAFF. CDR3 DNA: TGTGCCAGCAGCGTACAGGGAAACACTGAAGCTTTCTTT. The rearrangement uses TRBV7-8 and TRBJ1-1, with TRBD1 as a possible D gene (6 bases). The germline V and J ends were trimmed by 5 bases and 2 bases, with 9 bases remaining between them. Per the germline V gene, CDR1 is SGHVS and CDR2 is FQNEAQ. The length of the CDR3 is 13 residues.